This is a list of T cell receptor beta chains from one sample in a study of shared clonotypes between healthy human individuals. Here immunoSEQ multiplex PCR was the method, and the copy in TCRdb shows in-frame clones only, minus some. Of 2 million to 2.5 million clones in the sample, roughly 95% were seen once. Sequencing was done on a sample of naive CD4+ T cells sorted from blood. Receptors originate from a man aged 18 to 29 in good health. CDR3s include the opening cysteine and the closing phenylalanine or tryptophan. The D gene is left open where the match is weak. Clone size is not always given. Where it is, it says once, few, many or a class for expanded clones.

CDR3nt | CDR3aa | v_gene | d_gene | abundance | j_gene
TGTGCCATCAATAATTTGGACAGACCCAAAGGCGGCTACACCTTC | CAINNLDRPKGGYTF | TRBV10-3 | NA | NA | TRBJ1-2
TGCGCCAGCAGCCCAAATCGGGCTAGCGGGGGACGTGGCAGCTCCTACGAGCAGTACTTC | CASSPNRASGGRGSSYEQYF | TRBV4-1 | TRBD2 | NA | TRBJ2-7
TGTGCCAGCATAGCGCCTTCCACAGATACGCAGTATTTT | CASIAPSTDTQYF | TRBV6-5 | NA | NA | TRBJ2-3
TGTGCCACCCAGGACAGGGCAAGATTATCACCCCTCCACTTT | CATQDRARLSPLHF | TRBV25-1 | TRBD1 | NA | TRBJ1-6
TGTGCCAGCAGTTACTCGATCCTACCAAACCAGCCCCAGCATTTT | CASSYSILPNQPQHF | TRBV6-6 | NA | NA | TRBJ1-5
TGTGCCAGCAGTGACAGGGGGATGACTGAAGCTTTCTTT | CASSDRGMTEAFF | TRBV2 | TRBD1 | NA | TRBJ1-1
TGTGCCAGCAGCTTATACGGCGGAAGCAATGAGCAGTTCTTC | CASSLYGGSNEQFF | TRBV7-6 | NA | NA | TRBJ2-1
TGTGCCAGTAGTATAAGACCCTCCACCTACGAGCAGTACTTC | CASSIRPSTYEQYF | TRBV19 | NA | NA | TRBJ2-7
TGCGCCAGCAGCCCTGGAGCTGGGTCTAATGGCTACACCTTC | CASSPGAGSNGYTF | TRBV5-1 | NA | NA | TRBJ1-2
TGTGCCAGCAGCTTAGCTACAGGGAGGTTGTCTTTAGATACGCAGTATTTT | CASSLATGRLSLDTQYF | TRBV7-2 | NA | NA | TRBJ2-3
TGTGCCAGCAGCTTAGTCGCCGGGACTAGCGGGCCCACAGATACGCAGTATTTT | CASSLVAGTSGPTDTQYF | TRBV7-2 | TRBD2 | NA | TRBJ2-3
TGTGCCAGCAGCTCGGACAGGGGTTCCTACGAGCAGTACTTC | CASSSDRGSYEQYF | TRBV11-2 | TRBD1 | NA | TRBJ2-7
TGTGCCAGCAGCTTTGGGGTGGGGAACTACGAGCAGTACTTC | CASSFGVGNYEQYF | TRBV5-6 | NA | NA | TRBJ2-7
TGTGCCAGCTCACCCCGAAAGGCTGGACAAGAGACCCAGTACTTC | CASSPRKAGQETQYF | TRBV18 | NA | NA | TRBJ2-5
TGTGCCATCAGCGATGGGGGGTTTAATTCACCCCTCCACTTT | CAISDGGFNSPLHF | TRBV10-3 | NA | NA | TRBJ1-6
TGTGCCAGCAGTTTGTACAGGGAAGAGACCCAGTACTTC | CASSLYREETQYF | TRBV28 | NA | once | TRBJ2-5
TGTGCCAGCAGTGTTCGGACTAGCGGGAGTTCCTACAATGAGCAGTTCTTC | CASSVRTSGSSYNEQFF | TRBV6-1 | TRBD2 | NA | TRBJ2-1
TGTGCCAGCTCACCCCTTGGGAGGGTCGACTACGAGCAGTACTTC | CASSPLGRVDYEQYF | TRBV18 | TRBD2 | NA | TRBJ2-7
TGTGCCAGTAGTTTGTCCGATTATAGCAATCAGCCCCAGCATTTT | CASSLSDYSNQPQHF | TRBV19 | NA | NA | TRBJ1-5
TGTGCCAGCAGTTACACGGGGACGAACACCGGGGAGCTGTTTTTT | CASSYTGTNTGELFF | TRBV6-5 | NA | once | TRBJ2-2
TGTGCCAGTAGTGTGCCCTCGGGGCTTAGCACAGATACGCAGTATTTT | CASSVPSGLSTDTQYF | TRBV19 | NA | NA | TRBJ2-3
TGTGCCAGCAGGGGGGGCCCCAATCAGCCCCAGCATTTT | CASRGGPNQPQHF | TRBV7-2 | NA | NA | TRBJ1-5